This TCR beta chain is drawn from a study of T cells in Graves' hyperthyroidism and ophthalmopathy. Study context: It was at initial diagnosis, before any treatment, that peripheral blood was collected.

RNA transcripts were the template for amplifying TCR beta CDR3 regions. RT-PCR in the first round (using the HTBI primer set) targeted the TCR CDR3. A single record per CDR3 protein comes from TCRdb applying MiXCR to the multiplex PCR reads. Among around 560,000 distinct CDR3 sequences, over 15% were seen once, and the ten largest hold around 18%. This clonotype was counted ten times or more. The V segment lost 3 bases and the J segment 4 bases; nucleotides outside the gene matches: 7. CDR1 is GTSNPN, CDR2 SVGIG, per germline (reference sequence). The CDR3 has 14 residues. The clonotype was recovered from a woman younger than 35 with Graves' hyperthyroidism. Input material: blood. The genes are TRBV30 and TRBJ2-7, with 9 bases identical to TRBD2. This CDR3 is CAWRIAGERYEQYF. In DNA form, the CDR3 reads TGTGCCTGGAGGATAGCGGGAGAAAGGTACGAGCAGTACTTC. Full variable domain (missing parts from reference TRBV30 and TRBJ2-7): SQTIHQWPATLVQPVGSPLSLECTVEGTSNPNLYWYRQAAGRGLQLLFYSVGIGQISSEVPQNLSASRPQDRQFILSSKKLLLSDSGFYLCAWRIAGERYEQYFGPGTRLTVT.